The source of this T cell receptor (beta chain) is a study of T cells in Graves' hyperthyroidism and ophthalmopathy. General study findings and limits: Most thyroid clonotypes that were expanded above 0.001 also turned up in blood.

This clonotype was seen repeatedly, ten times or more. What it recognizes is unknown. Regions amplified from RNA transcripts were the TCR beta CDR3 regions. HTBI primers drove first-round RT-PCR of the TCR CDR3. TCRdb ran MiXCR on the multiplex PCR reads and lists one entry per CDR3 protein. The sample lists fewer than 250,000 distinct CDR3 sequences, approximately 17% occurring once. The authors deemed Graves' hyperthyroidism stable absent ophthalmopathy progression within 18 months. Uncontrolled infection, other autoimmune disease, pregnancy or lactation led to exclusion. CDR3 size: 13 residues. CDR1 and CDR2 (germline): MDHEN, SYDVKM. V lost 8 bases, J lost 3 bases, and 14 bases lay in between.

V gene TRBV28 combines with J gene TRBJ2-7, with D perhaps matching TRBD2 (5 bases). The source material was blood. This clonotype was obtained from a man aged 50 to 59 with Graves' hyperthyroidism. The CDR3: CASGRRGYYEQYF. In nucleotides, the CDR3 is TGTGCCAGCGGAAGAAGAGGGTACTACGAGCAGTACTTC.